A single sample gave rise to the 10 T cell receptor beta chains below, sequenced in a study of T cell responses to AZD1222 COVID-19 vaccine. Profiling relied on immunoSEQ multiplex PCR, and the TCRdb table lists in-frame clones only, not all of them. The sample has approximately 200,000 clones; roughly 88% are singletons. Sequencing used peripheral blood, obtained on day 0 of AZD1222 vaccination. These TCRs come from an adult in good health.

The table lists this clone with a count of one. The chain employs TRBV12-3 or TRBV12-4 and TRBJ1-5; D uncertain. V lost 4 bases and J lost 5, with 6 bases in between. The CDR3 contains 12 residues. The CDR3 DNA reads as TGTGCCAGCAGTTCTGTCTATCAGCCCCAGCATTTT. Its translation is CASSSVYQPQHF.

V is TRBV24-1 and J is TRBJ2-2; D is unresolved. The CDR3 totals 15 residues. The V gene's germline CDR1 is KGHDR and CDR2 SFDVKD. Trimming took off 4 bases at V and 7 bases at J, with 15 bases between the two ends. The CDR3 loop is CATSEFKGRNGELFF. DNA of the CDR3: TGTGCCACCAGTGAGTTTAAAGGTCGTAACGGGGAGCTGTTTTTT.

The V and J genes are TRBV7-2 and TRBJ1-5, with a tentative D call TRBD1 (5 bases). Per germline, CDR1 SGHTA and CDR2 FQGNSA. V was shortened by 6 bases and J by 0 bases, with 12 bases between the two germline ends. The CDR3 is 15 residues long. DNA of the CDR3: TGTGCCAGCAGGACCGGGGCGGATAGCAATCAGCCCCAGCATTTT. Protein sequence: CASRTGADSNQPQHF.

This clone appeared a single time. The rearrangement uses TRBV7-2 and TRBJ1-2; D not certain. CDR1 is SGHTA and CDR2 is FQGNSA in the germline V gene. Trimming cost V 1 base and J 0 bases, with 6 bases left between them. This CDR3 spans 14 amino acids. CDR3 nucleotides: TGTGCCAGCAGCTTAGTGGGTACTAACTATGGCTACACCTTC. The encoded protein is CASSLVGTNYGYTF. The full variable domain, rest sourced from reference TRBV7-2 and TRBJ1-2, is GAGVSQSPSNKVTEKGKDVELRCDPISGHTALYWYRQSLGQGLEFLIYFQGNSAPDKSGLPSDRFSAERTGGSVSTLTIQRTQQEDSAVYLCASSLVGTNYGYTFGSGTRLTVV.

The rearrangement uses TRBV6-5 and TRBJ1-5; 7 bases map to TRBD1. This CDR3 contains 14 residues. V shed 6 bases and J 0 bases; nucleotides not matched to a gene: 2. Looked up from germline, CDR1 is MNHEY and CDR2 is SVGAGI. The CDR3 DNA reads as TGTGCCAGCAGGTACAGGGGTAGCAATCAGCCCCAGCATTTT. This sequence encodes CASRYRGSNQPQHF.

The V and J genes are TRBV6-5 and TRBJ1-2, with D maybe TRBD1 (6 bases). The CDR3 is 11 amino acids. With 6 bases removed from V and 4 bases from J, the gap between germline ends came to 6 bases. Germline loops: CDR1 MNHEY, CDR2 SVGAGI. The CDR3 nucleotides are TGTGCCAGCAGACAGGGCTATGGCTACACCTTC. As protein: CASRQGYGYTF.

This chain uses TRBV3-1 (or the pseudogene TRBV3-2) with TRBJ2-2; the D gene is possibly TRBD1 (5 bases). The CDR3 has 13 amino acids. From germline, CDR1 is LGHDT and CDR2 YNNKEL (reference sequence). V lost 7 bases and J 3 bases, leaving 9 bases between the germline ends. Here the CDR3 reads CASKQVDTGELFF. CDR3 sequence (DNA): TGTGCCAGCAAACAGGTGGACACCGGGGAGCTGTTTTTT.

This clone appeared a few times. V usage is TRBV3-1 (or the pseudogene TRBV3-2) and J usage is TRBJ1-6, with 8 positions matching TRBD1. The CDR3 has 16 amino acids. The J segment lost 13 bases and the V segment lost 1 base, leaving 12 bases of the junction unmatched. Per germline, CDR1 LGHDT and CDR2 YNNKEL (reference sequence). This CDR3 is CASSQGDRLIRPPLHF. Written as DNA, the CDR3 is TGTGCCAGCAGCCAAGGGGACAGGCTAATTCGGCCTCCCCTCCACTTT.

This rearrangement joins TRBV7-2 to TRBJ2-1; TRBD2 matches at 9 bases. V was clipped by 3 bases and J by 7 bases; unmatched bases: 1. Germline CDR1 and CDR2: SGHTA and FQGNSA. The CDR3 has 13 residues. For the CDR3, the DNA is TGTGCCAGCAGCTTGGGACTAGCAAATGAGCAGTTCTTC. The encoded protein is CASSLGLANEQFF.

The rearrangement uses TRBV2 and TRBJ1-1; maybe TRBD1 (6 bases). V lost 3 bases and J lost 1, with 12 bases in between. Germline CDR1 reads SNHLY; CDR2 reads FYNNEI. The length of the CDR3 is 15 residues. CDR3 in amino acids: CASSELGGANTEAFF. The CDR3 nucleotides read TGTGCCAGCAGTGAGTTGGGGGGGGCGAACACTGAAGCTTTCTTT.